The rows below give T cell receptor beta chains drawn from one sample of a study of T cells in Graves' hyperthyroidism and ophthalmopathy. TCRdb reprocessed the multiplex PCR reads via MiXCR and lists one record per CDR3 protein. The sample yields some 550,000 distinct CDR3 sequences, roughly 16% seen once. The sample comprised blood. The receptors were sampled from a woman aged 40-49 years with Graves' ophthalmopathy. The CDR3 runs from the conserved cysteine through the conserved F or W. D genes are given only for firm matches. For some rows the clone size is stated as once, few or many, or as a class when expanded; others skip it.

j_call v_call clone_size d_call cdr3_length cdr3_nt cdr3_aa
TRBJ2-4 TRBV28 few TRBD1 13 TGTGCCAGCAATGGGGACAGGGGTCACATTCAGTACTTC CASNGDRGHIQYF
TRBJ2-5 TRBV5-6 NA NA 15 TGTGCCAGCAGCTTGGCCAACACAAGGCAAGAGACCCAGTACTTC CASSLANTRQETQYF
TRBJ2-1 TRBV27 NA NA 16 TGTGCCAGCAGTAAAACCGGCAGTGGCTCCTACAATGAGCAGTTCTTC CASSKTGSGSYNEQFF
TRBJ2-7 TRBV28 many NA 16 TGTGCCAGCAGCGACATCGGGGGCGGGAGACCATACGAGCAGTACTTC CASSDIGGGRPYEQYF
TRBJ2-3 TRBV3-1 many NA 17 TGTGCCAGCAGCCAAGCCGGGGCTAGGACTAGCACAGATACGCAGTATTTT CASSQAGARTSTDTQYF
TRBJ1-5 TRBV5-1 many NA 15 TGCGCCAGCAGCTTGACGGGGGATAGCAATCAGCCCCAGCATTTT CASSLTGDSNQPQHF
TRBJ1-1 TRBV5-8 many TRBD1 14 TGTGCCAGCAGCTCGCAGACAGGGAAAGCTGAAGCTTTCTTT CASSSQTGKAEAFF
TRBJ2-3 TRBV20-1 many NA 15 TGCAGTGCTAGTGATGCGGGGACGGACACAGATACGCAGTATTTT CSASDAGTDTDTQYF
TRBJ2-1 TRBV6-1 few TRBD2 13 TGTGCCAGCAGACGTCGGGAGGTACGGGAGCAGTTCTTC CASRRREVREQFF
TRBJ1-4 TRBV12-3/TRBV12-4 many NA 15 TGTGCCAGCAGCAAACTACGAGGGGCTAATGAAAAACTGTTTTTT CASSKLRGANEKLFF
TRBJ1-3 TRBV30 NA NA 15 TGTGCCTGGAGTCCGGATTACGCATTTGGAAACACCATATATTTT CAWSPDYAFGNTIYF
TRBJ2-5 TRBV5-5 NA TRBD2 17 TGTGCCAGCAGCTTGGTCGGACTAGCGGGGGTCCAAGAGACCCAGTACTTC CASSLVGLAGVQETQYF
TRBJ2-7 TRBV20-1 many TRBD2 14 TGCAGTGCTCCACTAGCGGGAGGGCCTTACGAGCAGTACTTC CSAPLAGGPYEQYF
TRBJ2-7 TRBV28 many NA 15 TGTGCCAGCAGACTCCAGGGGGGGAGGTCCTACGAGCAGTACTTC CASRLQGGRSYEQYF
TRBJ1-5 TRBV10-2 many NA 16 TGCGCCAGCAGTGAGGATGGAGGACCAAGTAATCAGCCCCAGCATTTT CASSEDGGPSNQPQHF
TRBJ1-5 TRBV5-1 many NA 13 TGCGCCAGCAGCTTGCAACCTAATCAGCCCCAGCATTTT CASSLQPNQPQHF
TRBJ2-5 TRBV6-1 NA TRBD2 15 TGTGCCAGCAGTGTAGCGGGGGGGGGGCGAGAGACCCAGTACTTC CASSVAGGGRETQYF
TRBJ1-2 TRBV6-1 NA NA 14 TGTGCCAGCAGTACTACTACAGCTAACTATGGCTACACCTTC CASSTTTANYGYTF
TRBJ1-2 TRBV6-2/TRBV6-3 NA NA 20 TGTGCCAGCAGTTACAAGGACAGCTTCCAGCGGAGGCTGGAATATTATGGCTACACCTTC CASSYKDSFQRRLEYYGYTF
TRBJ1-5 TRBV7-8 many NA 15 TGTGCCAGCAGCTTAGATCAGGGTAGCAATCAGCCCCAGCATTTT CASSLDQGSNQPQHF
TRBJ1-2 TRBV7-2 few NA 15 TGTGCCAGCAGCTTAGAGAATATGGGGGGCGGGGGCTACACCTTC CASSLENMGGGGYTF
TRBJ1-1 TRBV6-1 few TRBD1 13 TGTGCCAGCAGGGACAGGGGGCCCACTGAAGCTTTCTTT CASRDRGPTEAFF
TRBJ2-1 TRBV29-1 few TRBD2 12 TGCAGCGTGGCGGGGGGCGGCGATGAGCAGTTCTTC CSVAGGGDEQFF
TRBJ2-1 TRBV14 few NA 16 TGTGCCAGCAGCCAATTTCAGGGGGGAGGCTACAATGAGCAGTTCTTC CASSQFQGGGYNEQFF
TRBJ2-2 TRBV6-2/TRBV6-3 many NA 14 TGTGCCAGCAGACTAGGACAGAACACCGGGGAGCTGTTTTTT CASRLGQNTGELFF
TRBJ2-1 TRBV6-1 NA NA 14 TGTGCCAGCACCGAGAGAGGGCTGTACAATGGGCAGTTCTTC CASTERGLYNGQFF
TRBJ2-3 TRBV24-1 NA NA 16 TGTGCCACCAGTCAACGGGGATCATCTAGCACAGATACGCAGTATTTT CATSQRGSSSTDTQYF
TRBJ1-1 TRBV5-1 many NA 13 TGCGCCAGCAGCTCAGACACGAACACTGAAGCTTTCTTT CASSSDTNTEAFF
TRBJ2-5 TRBV12-3/TRBV12-4 many NA 15 TGTGCCAGCAGTTTTTGGGGACCTAGCCAAGAGACCCAGTACTTC CASSFWGPSQETQYF
TRBJ2-7 TRBV5-4 NA TRBD2 13 TGTGCCAGCAGCTTGGTACTGGGAGGGGAGCAGTACTTC CASSLVLGGEQYF
TRBJ1-1 TRBV6-1 many NA 14 TGTGCCAGCAGTGAAGTTGCGTGGAACACTGAAGCTTTCTTT CASSEVAWNTEAFF
TRBJ1-4 TRBV5-1 many TRBD1 16 TGCGCCAGCAGCCCCGGGACAGTTGCAACTAATGAAAAACTGTTTTTT CASSPGTVATNEKLFF
TRBJ1-5 TRBV2 few NA 15 TGTGCCAGCAGTGAAGCGTCATCTTACAATCAGCCCCAGCATTTT CASSEASSYNQPQHF
TRBJ2-1 TRBV20-1 many TRBD2 14 TGCAGTGCGAGTACTAGCGGGGGGGACAATGAGCAGTTCTTC CSASTSGGDNEQFF
TRBJ1-5 TRBV7-3 many NA 16 TGTGCCAGCAGCTCCACCCGGGGTCGGGGCAATCAGCCCCAGCATTTT CASSSTRGRGNQPQHF
TRBJ2-1 TRBV6-1 many TRBD2 19 TGTGCCAGCAGTTTCTCCGGACTAGCGGGAGCACACTCCTACAATGAGCAGTTCTTC CASSFSGLAGAHSYNEQFF
TRBJ1-6 TRBV4-2 NA NA 16 TGTGCCAGCAGCCCCTCGGAGGCCCAAACTAATTCACCCCTCCACTTT CASSPSEAQTNSPLHF
TRBJ1-1 TRBV6-6 many NA 15 TGTGCCAGCAGTTACGGGGGCGCGGAGTTCACTGAAGCTTTCTTT CASSYGGAEFTEAFF
TRBJ1-5 TRBV28 many NA 13 TGTGCCAGCAGTTTTCCGGACAACCAGCCCCAGCATTTT CASSFPDNQPQHF
TRBJ2-3 TRBV20-1 many NA 15 TGCAGTGCTACCCTCTCCCCTTACCTCACAGATACGCAGTATTTT CSATLSPYLTDTQYF
TRBJ1-5 TRBV2 many NA 13 TGTGCCAGCAGTGCCCAGGTGGATCAGCCCCAGCATTTT CASSAQVDQPQHF
TRBJ2-3 TRBV27 many NA 13 TGTGCCAGCATGGTCAGCAGGACAGATACGCAGTATTTT CASMVSRTDTQYF
TRBJ1-5 TRBV19 few NA 13 TGTGCCAGTAGTGGACCCATCAATCAGCCCCAGCATTTT CASSGPINQPQHF
TRBJ2-5 TRBV29-1 many NA 13 TGCAGCGTTGAAAGATTGGACGGGGAGACCCAGTACTTC CSVERLDGETQYF
TRBJ1-2 TRBV20-1 once NA 11 TGCAGTGCTTACAGGACACATGGCTACACCTTC CSAYRTHGYTF
TRBJ2-7 TRBV5-5 many NA 14 TGTGCCAGCAGCTTAGGGCTAGGAGTCTACGAGCAGTACTTC CASSLGLGVYEQYF
TRBJ2-1 TRBV5-1 many TRBD2 19 TGCGCCAGCAGCTCCGAACCGGGACTAGCGGGAGGACGGGTACGGGAGCAGTTCTTC CASSSEPGLAGGRVREQFF
TRBJ2-3 TRBV7-3 few NA 13 TGTGCCAGCAGCTCAGCTACTTCAGATACGCAGTATTTT CASSSATSDTQYF
TRBJ1-5 TRBV2 many TRBD1 14 TGTGCCAGCAGTGGACAGGGCCCAGATCAGCCCCAGCATTTT CASSGQGPDQPQHF
TRBJ2-7 TRBV20-1 NA NA 15 TGCAGTGGTCTAGGGGGAAGGGCGGTGTCCTACGAGCAGTACTTC CSGLGGRAVSYEQYF
TRBJ2-3 TRBV6-2/TRBV6-3 NA NA 14 TGTGCCACCCAAACAGCGCCTAGCACAGATACGCAGTATTTT CATQTAPSTDTQYF
TRBJ2-2 TRBV20-1 few TRBD2 19 TGCAGTGCCCCAACATACCTATCCGGGACTAGCGGGAGCCCCGGGGAGCTGTTTTTT CSAPTYLSGTSGSPGELFF
TRBJ2-2 TRBV11-2 NA TRBD2 15 TGTGCCAGCAGCGCACAACTAGCGGGAGGCGGGGAGCTGTTTTTT CASSAQLAGGGELFF
TRBJ2-3 TRBV7-2 many TRBD2 15 TGTGCCAGCAGCCCTCCTCGGACTAGCGCCGATACGCAGTATTTT CASSPPRTSADTQYF
TRBJ2-2 TRBV18 many TRBD1 16 TGTGCCAGCTCACCGACAGGACAGGGTGGAACCGGGGAGCTGTTTTTT CASSPTGQGGTGELFF
TRBJ2-7 TRBV19 NA NA 13 TGTGCCAGTAGGATACGGGACGGCTACGAGCAGTACTTC CASRIRDGYEQYF
TRBJ2-3 TRBV28 few NA 17 TGTGCCAGCAGTTTATTGGAGTCTGCGCGACTCACAGATACGCAGTATTTT CASSLLESARLTDTQYF